This T cell receptor (beta chain) was sequenced during a study of T cells in women clearing cervical HPV infection. General study findings and limits: TRBV6-7 relative abundance averaged approximately 0.11% in cases and roughly 0.17% in controls.

Concerning this clone: Antigen unknown. The CDR3 end falls 3 residues outside the read, so it is completed with the germline J gene.

The repertoire was sequenced with immunoSEQ multiplex PCR; TCRdb's copy has only in-frame clones and lacks some. Here the sample table reports 18,000 or so clones. This CDR3 is 16 amino acids long. The V gene's germline CDR1 is SGHTA and CDR2 FQGTGA. V gave up 8 bases and J gave up 6 bases, with 23 bases separating them. Sequencing used blood buffy coat. This chain links TRBV7-3 with TRBJ2-1; TRBD1 is a possible D gene (9 bases). The receptor's source is a woman aged 18-70 years with a cervical HPV16 infection that either progressed to CIN3+ or cleared (not recorded which). Incomplete CDR3 DNA: TGTGCCAGCGCCGGGGGGGGGACAGGGAAAATCAATGAG. Its protein product is CASAGGGTGKINE. From start to end, the CDR3 is CASAGGGTGKINEQFF.